The following is a T cell receptor (beta chain) sequence with its context. There were no recent acute infections or vaccinations among the donors, who were healthy HIV-negative adults. Tens of thousands of T cell genomes (around 190 ng DNA) went into each sorted-subset replicate. The table came from immunoSEQ multiplex PCR; TCRdb's copy has only in-frame clones and leaves some out. The sample includes about 330,000 clones, around 74% of them seen just once. This sample was taken from a study of shared clonotypes between healthy human individuals. Across the study: Each donor had three CD4 naive, three CD4 memory, two CD8 naive and one CD8 memory plate.

This sequence originates from a man aged 30 to 39 in good health. The sequenced material came from memory CD4+ T cells sorted from blood. Subset reported: CD45RA-negative fraction.

The CDR3 coding sequence is TGTGCCAGCAGCATCGGGACTAGCGGACAAGAGGGGGAGACCCAGTACTTC. Its protein is CASSIGTSGQEGETQYF. This chain connects TRBV7-2 to TRBJ2-5, with 11 positions matching TRBD2. With 5 bases clipped from V and 5 bases from J, the junction kept 13 bases outside the gene matches. Germline CDR1 reads SGHTA; CDR2 reads FQGNSA. CDR3 length: 17 residues.